Listed below are T cell receptor beta chains from one sample, sequenced in a study of blood T cell repertoires in COVID-19. Using immunoSEQ multiplex PCR, the repertoire was profiled, and TCRdb retains in-frame clones only, with some absent. This table has 35,000 to 45,000 clones, 80% to 90% appearing once. Sequencing was carried out using peripheral blood. The receptors were gathered from a man in his forties with active COVID-19. CDR3s include the opening cysteine and the closing phenylalanine or tryptophan. The D gene is left open where the match is weak. Clone size is given for some rows only: seen once, a few or many times, or a class if the clone is expanded.

. TRBJ2-7 TRBV6-6 . CATTTLGAGSYEQYF TGTGCCACCACCACCTTAGGGGCAGGATCCTACGAGCAGTACTTC
. TRBJ2-1 TRBV5-1 TRBD2 CASSPFGTSGYNEQFF TGCGCCAGCAGCCCCTTCGGGACTAGCGGCTACAATGAGCAGTTCTTC
. TRBJ2-3 TRBV7-2 . CASSVAYWDTLSTDTQYF TGTGCCAGCAGCGTAGCCTACTGGGACACCTTAAGCACAGATACGCAGTATTTT
. TRBJ1-2 TRBV6-6 TRBD1 CASSIDLTGSDGYTF TGTGCCAGCAGCATCGACCTGACAGGGTCGGATGGCTACACCTTC
. TRBJ1-6 TRBV5-1 TRBD1 CASSPIGQGNNSPLHF TGCGCCAGCAGCCCTATAGGACAGGGAAATAATTCACCCCTCCACTTT
. TRBJ2-1 TRBV12-3/TRBV12-4 . CASRGDIKGQFF TGTGCCAGCAGGGGGGACATCAAAGGGCAGTTCTTC
few TRBJ2-3 TRBV4-1 . CASSQGRFQGPQTDTQYF TGCGCCAGCAGCCAAGGACGCTTCCAGGGCCCCCAAACAGATACGCAGTATTTT
. TRBJ1-4 TRBV28 . CASSSPGEASEKLFF TGTGCCAGCAGTTCACCGGGGGAAGCAAGTGAAAAACTGTTTTTT
. TRBJ1-1 TRBV5-4 TRBD1 CASSSGTGVFEAFF TGTGCCAGCAGTTCCGGGACAGGGGTCTTTGAAGCTTTCTTT
few TRBJ2-7 TRBV27 . CASSPLQGSPPYEQYF TGTGCCAGCAGTCCTCTACAGGGAAGCCCCCCTTACGAGCAGTACTTC
. TRBJ2-3 TRBV27 . CASKKPSREGVTDTQYF TGTGCCAGCAAAAAACCCTCCAGGGAGGGGGTCACAGATACGCAGTATTTT
. TRBJ1-3 TRBV19 . CATGDRSGNTIYF TGTGCCACAGGGGATCGCTCTGGAAACACCATATATTTT
. TRBJ1-2 TRBV30 . CASSSRVTYGYTF TGTGCCTCATCGTCCAGGGTTACTTATGGCTACACCTTC
. TRBJ2-5 TRBV5-6 TRBD1 CASSRGQPETQYF TGTGCCAGCAGCAGGGGACAGCCAGAGACCCAGTACTTC
. TRBJ2-7 TRBV27 TRBD1 CASSAGTVGYYEQYF TGTGCCAGCAGCGCCGGGACAGTGGGTTACTACGAGCAGTACTTC
. TRBJ1-3 TRBV28 . CASLTQIPDSSGNTIYF TGTGCCAGCCTTACGCAAATACCAGACAGCTCTGGAAACACCATATATTTT
. TRBJ2-1 TRBV5-1 TRBD1 CASSSDRGLYNEQFF TGCGCCAGCAGCTCGGACAGGGGGCTATACAATGAGCAGTTCTTC